This T cell receptor (beta chain) was profiled in a study of blood T cell repertoires in COVID-19 (dated by TCRdb to 2020 to 2021). For context, the study as a whole: The collaborator samples originated in the United States, Italy and Spain and spanned the acute and convalescent phases of COVID-19. The dataset comprised deeply sampled blood TCRbeta repertoires from subjects exposed to, actively infected with, or recovered from COVID-19. The sample metadata nearly always contained a de-identified subject ID, COVID-19 status, age in years and sex. Samples came from the ongoing ImmuneRACE study (first 160 participants) plus 1,254 subjects from 6 global collaborators. Where HLA class I and class II types were available, the types were taken from metadata supplied by the sample provider, not from assay-based typing. The repertoires were released in a freely available public database intended as a resource for research on the immune response to SARS-CoV-2. The prospective study material was composed of cDNA or gDNA derived from T cells, B-cell-depleted T cells, or PBMCs. Paper-wide results and their limitations: Clinical and demographic metadata were provided uncurated, with the amount varying by source and participant.

The immunoSEQ Assay, a bias-controlled multiplex PCR, was used to amplify TCRbeta CDR3 regions from genomic DNA. Per the original workflow: The number of nucleated cells in each sample was estimated from the amplification of reference gene primers within the assay. Sequence reads were collapsed and filtered to measure the absolute abundance of every unique TCRbeta CDR3 rearrangement. For each sample, productive Simpson clonality was calculated as the square root of Simpson's diversity index across productive rearrangements. Here the immuneACCESS table is served through TCRdb, limited to in-frame sequences with V and J called. Missing clones are a known gap in these copies; in checked studies unresolved V genes cover under half, and the rest lacks a known reason. V and J calls and clone size are copied from that table; D and trimming were computed from the DNA. The table for this sample lists 200,000 to 300,000 clones; 86% of them were counted only once. The top ten clonotypes cover around 2.1% of the sample.

With respect to this clone: The target of this receptor is not known. It has no much larger one-base neighbor in the sample; base qualities were not kept.

The CDR3 sequence holds 17 residues, the cysteine and phenylalanine included. Here the CDR3 DNA is all that survives: 51 bases in frame from base 1. CDR1 and CDR2 (LGHNA, YSLEER) derive from the germline V gene. From V the trimming removes 3 bases and from J it removes 4 bases, while the gene matches leave 7 bases of the junction unaccounted for. Enrolling through a virtual design, the prospective study's participants ranged in age from roughly 18 to 89 years and lived across 24 United States geographic areas. In the prospective study, cohorts were assigned on the basis of participant-reported clinical history obtained from a screening survey and a study questionnaire. ImmuneRACE Cohort 3 recovered participants were defined by two consecutive negative NP/OP PCR tests, healthcare professional clearance, or symptom resolution. In the prospective study, mobile phlebotomists collected whole blood, serum and a nasopharyngeal or oropharyngeal swab from each participant. Participants in the prospective study had the option to provide additional blood draws and questionnaires over an approximately 2-month period. Prospective study blood samples were shipped either frozen or at room temperature before DNA extraction.

The specimen was PBMCs or T cells enriched from blood (not recorded which). This TCR was recovered from a woman in her fifties or sixties who had recovered from COVID-19. The chain joins TRBV4-3 to TRBJ2-3, and 13 bases in between align with TRBD2. CDR3 reads: CASSQGLAGWDPDTQYF. The DNA sequence is given as TGCGCCAGCAGCCAGGGACTAGCGGGGTGGGACCCAGATACGCAGTATTTT.